This T cell receptor (beta chain) was identified during a study of blood T cell repertoires in COVID-19. In the original processing: It was from reference gene primer amplification that nucleated cell counts were estimated. Measured with immunoSEQ multiplex PCR; TCRdb has only the in-frame clones, and not every one. That table is the source of V, J and clone size, and D and trimming were worked out from the DNA. The table shows 110,000 to 150,000 clones, with more than 80% occurring only once. Germline values: CDR1 SGHTA, CDR2 FQGNSA. The CDR3 is 15 residues long. Trimming removed 5 bases from V and 3 bases from J, with 13 bases in between.

The sequenced material came from peripheral blood. The sequence was collected from an older woman with active COVID-19. This sequence joins TRBV7-2 and TRBJ1-4; D is possibly TRBD1 (6 bases). The CDR3 sequence is CASSLQGGSNEKLFF. The CDR3 bases are TGTGCCAGCAGCCTACAGGGCGGGTCTAATGAAAAACTGTTTTTT.